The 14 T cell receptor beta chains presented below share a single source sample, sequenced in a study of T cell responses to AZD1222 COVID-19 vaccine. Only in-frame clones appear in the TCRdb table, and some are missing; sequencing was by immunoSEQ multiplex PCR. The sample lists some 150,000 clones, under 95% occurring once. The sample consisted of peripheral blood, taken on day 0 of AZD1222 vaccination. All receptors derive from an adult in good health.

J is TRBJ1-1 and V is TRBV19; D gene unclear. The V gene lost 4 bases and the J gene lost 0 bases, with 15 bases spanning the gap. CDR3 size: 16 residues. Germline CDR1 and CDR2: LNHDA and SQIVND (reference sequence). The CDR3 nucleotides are TGTGCCAGTAGTAAACACGGGATATCCTTGAACACTGAAGCTTTCTTT. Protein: CASSKHGISLNTEAFF.

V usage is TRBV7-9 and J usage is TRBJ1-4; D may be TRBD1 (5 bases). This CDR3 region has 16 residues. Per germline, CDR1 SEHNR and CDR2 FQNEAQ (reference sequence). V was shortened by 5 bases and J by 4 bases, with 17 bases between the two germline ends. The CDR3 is CASSPLAWGLNEKLFF. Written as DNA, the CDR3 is TGTGCCAGCAGCCCGCTGGCGTGGGGCCTTAATGAAAAACTGTTTTTT.

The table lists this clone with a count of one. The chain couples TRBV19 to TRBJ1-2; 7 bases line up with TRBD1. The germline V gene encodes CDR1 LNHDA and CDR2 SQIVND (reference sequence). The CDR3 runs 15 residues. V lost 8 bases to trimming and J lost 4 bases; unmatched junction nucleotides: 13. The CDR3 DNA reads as TGTGCCAGTGACCGAGGACAGGATGGGATCTATGGCTACACCTTC. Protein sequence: CASDRGQDGIYGYTF.

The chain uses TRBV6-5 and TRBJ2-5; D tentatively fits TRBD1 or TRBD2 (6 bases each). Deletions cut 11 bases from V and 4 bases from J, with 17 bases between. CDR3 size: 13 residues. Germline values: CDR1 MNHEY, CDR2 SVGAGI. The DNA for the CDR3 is TGTGCCTCCCTCAAGAGGGGGGTAGAGACCCAGTACTTC. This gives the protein CASLKRGVETQYF.

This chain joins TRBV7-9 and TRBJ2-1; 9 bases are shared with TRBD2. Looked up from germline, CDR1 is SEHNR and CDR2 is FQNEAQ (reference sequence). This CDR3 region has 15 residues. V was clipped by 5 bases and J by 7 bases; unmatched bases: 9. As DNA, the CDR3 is TGTGCCAGCAGCGCCAAAGGTCTAGCGGGGAATGAGCAGTTCTTC. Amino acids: CASSAKGLAGNEQFF. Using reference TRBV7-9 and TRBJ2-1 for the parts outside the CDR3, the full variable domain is DTGVSQNPRHKITKRGQNVTFRCDPISEHNRLYWYRQTLGQGPEFLTYFQNEAQLEKSRLLSDRFSAERPKGSFSTLEIQRTEQGDSAMYLCASSAKGLAGNEQFFGPGTRLTVL.

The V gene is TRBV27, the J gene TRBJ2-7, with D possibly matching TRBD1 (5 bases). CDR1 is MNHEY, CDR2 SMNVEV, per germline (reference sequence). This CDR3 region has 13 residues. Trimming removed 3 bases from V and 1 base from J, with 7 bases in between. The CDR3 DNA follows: TGTGCCAGCAGTTTCGACAGATCCTACGAGCAGTACTTC. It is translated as CASSFDRSYEQYF.

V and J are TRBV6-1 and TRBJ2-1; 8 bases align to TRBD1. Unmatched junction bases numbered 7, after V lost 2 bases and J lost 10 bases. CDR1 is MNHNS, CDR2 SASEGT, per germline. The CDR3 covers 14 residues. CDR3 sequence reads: CASSETYSGGEQFF. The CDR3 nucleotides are TGTGCCAGCAGTGAAACTTACTCAGGGGGCGAGCAGTTCTTC.

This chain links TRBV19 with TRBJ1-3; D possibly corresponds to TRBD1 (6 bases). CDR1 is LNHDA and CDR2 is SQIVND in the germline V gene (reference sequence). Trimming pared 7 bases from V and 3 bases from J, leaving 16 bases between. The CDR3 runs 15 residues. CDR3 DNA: TGTGCCAGTACCGAAAGGGGACACATTGGAAACACCATATATTTT. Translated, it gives CASTERGHIGNTIYF.

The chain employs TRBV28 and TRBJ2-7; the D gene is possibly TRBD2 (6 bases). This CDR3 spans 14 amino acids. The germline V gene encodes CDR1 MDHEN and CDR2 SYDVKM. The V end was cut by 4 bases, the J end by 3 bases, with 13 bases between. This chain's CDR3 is CASSSRDSSYEQYF. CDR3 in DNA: TGTGCCAGCAGTTCGCGGGACTCAAGCTACGAGCAGTACTTC.

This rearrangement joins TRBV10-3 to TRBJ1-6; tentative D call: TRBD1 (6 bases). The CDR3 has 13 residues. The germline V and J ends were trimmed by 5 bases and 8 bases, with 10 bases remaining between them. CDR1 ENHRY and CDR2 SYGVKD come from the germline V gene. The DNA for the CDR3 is TGTGCCATCAGTCTGAACAGGGATTCACCCCTCCACTTT. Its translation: CAISLNRDSPLHF.

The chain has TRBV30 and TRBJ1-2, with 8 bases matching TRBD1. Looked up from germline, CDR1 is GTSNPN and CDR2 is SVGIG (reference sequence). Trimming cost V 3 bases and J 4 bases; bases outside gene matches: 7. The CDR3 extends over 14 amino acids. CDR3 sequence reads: CAWSVGQALYGYTF. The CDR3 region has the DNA TGTGCCTGGAGCGTGGGACAGGCCCTCTATGGCTACACCTTC.

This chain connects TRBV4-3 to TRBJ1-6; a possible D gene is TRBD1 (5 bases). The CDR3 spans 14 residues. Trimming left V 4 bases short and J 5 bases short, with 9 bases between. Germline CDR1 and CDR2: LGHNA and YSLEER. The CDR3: CASSPTDHNSPLHF. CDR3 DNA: TGCGCCAGCAGCCCGACAGATCATAATTCACCCCTCCACTTT.

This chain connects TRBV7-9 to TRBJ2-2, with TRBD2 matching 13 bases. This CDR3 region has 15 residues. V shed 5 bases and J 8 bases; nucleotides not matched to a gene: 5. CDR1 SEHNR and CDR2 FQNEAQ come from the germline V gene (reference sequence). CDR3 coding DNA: TGTGCCAGCAGCCTCCGGACTAGCGGGAGTGGGGAGCTGTTTTTT. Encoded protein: CASSLRTSGSGELFF.

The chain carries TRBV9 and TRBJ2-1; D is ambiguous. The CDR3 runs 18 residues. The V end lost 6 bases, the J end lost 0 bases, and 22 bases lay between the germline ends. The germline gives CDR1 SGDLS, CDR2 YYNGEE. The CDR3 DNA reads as TGTGCCAGCACCGATAGGAGCAAACTAACGAGCTCCTACAATGAGCAGTTCTTC. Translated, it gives CASTDRSKLTSSYNEQFF.